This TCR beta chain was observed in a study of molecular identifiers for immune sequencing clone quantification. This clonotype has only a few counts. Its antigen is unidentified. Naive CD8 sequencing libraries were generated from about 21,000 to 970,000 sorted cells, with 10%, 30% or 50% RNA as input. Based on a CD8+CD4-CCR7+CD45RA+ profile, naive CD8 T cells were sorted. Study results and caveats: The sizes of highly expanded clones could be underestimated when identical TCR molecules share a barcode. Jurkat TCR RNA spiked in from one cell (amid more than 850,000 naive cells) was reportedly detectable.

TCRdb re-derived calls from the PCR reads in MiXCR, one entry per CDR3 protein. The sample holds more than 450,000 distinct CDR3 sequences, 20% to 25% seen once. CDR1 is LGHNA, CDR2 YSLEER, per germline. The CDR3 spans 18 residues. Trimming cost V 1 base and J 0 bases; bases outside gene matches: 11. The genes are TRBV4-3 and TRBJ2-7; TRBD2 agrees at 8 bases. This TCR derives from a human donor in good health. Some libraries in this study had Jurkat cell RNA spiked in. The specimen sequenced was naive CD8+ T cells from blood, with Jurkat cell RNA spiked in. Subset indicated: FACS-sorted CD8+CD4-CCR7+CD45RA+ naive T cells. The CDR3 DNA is TGCGCCAGCAGCCAAGGCTGGGTAGCGGGATCCCCCTCCTACGAGCAGTACTTC. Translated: CASSQGWVAGSPSYEQYF.